One sample yielded the 22 T cell receptor beta chains listed below, sequenced in a study of CD8 T cells in Susac syndrome (dated by TCRdb to 2018 to 2020). The library was generated by the immunoSEQ multiplex PCR assay. RNA was extracted with the RNeasy kit and 0.5 to 1 ug was reverse transcribed using random hexamers. TCRdb's own reprocessing of the public reads used fastp at Q25 and MiXCR and kept productive beta chains. When rows share a CDR3 protein, they turn into one entry using the most common DNA and genes. This sample gives about 150,000 distinct CDR3 sequences in total; just under 97% of them show up just once. 0.15% of the sample is held by the ten biggest clonotypes. Sequenced sample: CD8+ T cells from PBMCs. These receptor sequences come from a human donor with multiple sclerosis.

The gene calls are TRBV13 and TRBJ1-2; D is undetermined. The ends were cut back, 5 bases at V and 2 bases at J, with 15 bases in the middle. CDR1 and CDR2 (germline): PRHDT, FYEKMQ (reference sequence). The CDR3 is 15 amino acids. This CDR3 reads CASSTSGAPNYGYTF. The CDR3 DNA is TGTGCCAGCAGCACCTCGGGAGCGCCCAACTATGGCTACACCTTC.

This clonotype was picked up one time. Because the CDR3's place on the DNA is in doubt, the DNA is left out and the CDR3 is given as listed by TCRdb. J is TRBJ1-2 and V is TRBV12-3 or TRBV12-4. The CDR3 has 11 amino acids, counting both end residues. The CDR3 sequence is CASSFGEGYTF.

CDR3 amino acids: CSARQQVINYGYTF. CDR3 sequence (DNA): TGCAGTGCTCGCCAACAGGTTATTAACTATGGCTACACCTTC. V gene TRBV20-1 combines with J gene TRBJ1-2, with D maybe TRBD1 (5 bases). The CDR3 loop spans 14 amino acids. Germline CDR1 is DFQATT and CDR2 is SNEGSKA (reference sequence). The V and J ends lost 5 bases and 1 base respectively, with 14 bases between them.

The chain recombines TRBV29-1 with TRBJ1-5, with a weak D call TRBD1 (5 bases). The V end lost 7 bases, the J end lost 3 bases, and 13 bases lay between the germline ends. The CDR3 loop spans 13 amino acids. Germline V gene data show CDR1 as SQVTM and CDR2 as ANQGSEA. The CDR3 here is CSARTGPNQPQHF. The DNA of the CDR3 is TGCAGCGCCCGGACGGGACCCAATCAGCCCCAGCATTTT.

V is TRBV7-8 and J is TRBJ1-5; no firm D call. The CDR3 runs to 15 residues. Per the germline V gene, CDR1 is SGHVS and CDR2 is FQNEAQ. V was trimmed by 1 base and J by 4 bases, leaving 11 bases between them. The CDR3, as DNA: TGTGCCAGCAGCTTAGTTCGCGGAGCTAATCAGCCCCAGCATTTT. Protein: CASSLVRGANQPQHF. Combining the CDR3 with reference TRBV7-8 and TRBJ1-5 gives the whole variable domain GAGVSQSPRYKVAKRGQDVALRCDPISGHVSLFWYQQALGQGPEFLTYFQNEAQLDKSGLPSDRFFAERPEGSVSTLKIQRTQQEDSAVYLCASSLVRGANQPQHFGDGTRLSIL.

The chain employs TRBV14 and TRBJ1-1; D ambiguous. There are 14 residues in the CDR3. Germline lookup yields CDR1 SGHDN and CDR2 FVKESK. Trimming pared 4 bases from V and 0 bases from J, leaving 9 bases between. The DNA for the CDR3 is TGTGCCAGCAGCCTTACTAGGGTGAACACTGAAGCTTTCTTT. It is translated as CASSLTRVNTEAFF.

This chain connects TRBV20-1 to TRBJ2-1; 11 bases match TRBD2. Looked up from germline, CDR1 is DFQATT and CDR2 is SNEGSKA (reference sequence). J gave up 6 bases and V 3 bases, and 4 bases lay outside the gene matches. The CDR3 covers 14 residues. Here the CDR3 DNA reads TGCAGTGCTAGTCCCGGGACTAGCGGCAATGAGCAGTTCTTC. Its protein is CSASPGTSGNEQFF.

This chain connects TRBV12-3 or TRBV12-4 to TRBJ2-7, with a possible D match to TRBD1 (6 bases). This CDR3 region has 14 residues. V was shortened by 6 bases and J by 0 bases, with 12 bases between the two germline ends. For the CDR3, the DNA is TGTGCCAGCAGGCCGACAGGAACCTCCTACGAGCAGTACTTC. Protein: CASRPTGTSYEQYF.

The chain is built from TRBV29-1 and TRBJ2-2; D unresolved. CDR3 length equals 11 residues. Germline V lookup: CDR1 SQVTM, CDR2 ANQGSEA. V lost 3 bases and J 8 bases, leaving 7 bases between the germline ends. CDR3 in amino acids: CSVDLRGELFF. The CDR3 bases are TGCAGCGTTGATTTAAGGGGGGAGCTGTTTTTT.

This chain joins TRBV20-1 and TRBJ2-7; D might be TRBD1 (6 bases). Germline assignment: CDR1 DFQATT and CDR2 SNEGSKA (reference sequence). The germline V and J ends were trimmed by 2 bases and 1 base, with 18 bases remaining between them. The CDR3 extends over 16 amino acids. CDR3 loop: CSARPVTGITSYEQYF. CDR3 nucleotide sequence: TGCAGTGCTAGACCAGTCACAGGGATCACGTCCTACGAGCAGTACTTC.

The rearrangement joins TRBV3-1 to TRBJ2-7, with TRBD1 matching over 11 bases. V was clipped by 1 base and J by 6 bases; unmatched bases: 8. Looked up from germline, CDR1 is LGHDT and CDR2 is YNNKEL (reference sequence). There are 16 residues in the CDR3. The CDR3 bases are TGTGCCAGCAGCCAAGGTCCGCCCGGGACAGGGGGCGAGCAGTACGTC. Its translation is CASSQGPPGTGGEQYV.

The chain uses TRBV20-1 and TRBJ2-5; D is ambiguous. V shed 0 bases and J shed 4 bases, with 15 bases lying between them. Germline CDR1 reads DFQATT; CDR2 reads SNEGSKA (reference sequence). The CDR3 totals 15 residues. For the CDR3, the DNA is TGCAGTGCTAGAGATGGCAGCTCTCAGCCAGAGACCCAGTACTTC. Amino acid sequence: CSARDGSSQPETQYF.

The genes are TRBV6-5 and TRBJ1-2; no reliable D call. Trimming shortened V by 4 bases and J by 5 bases, and 2 bases separated the two germline ends. The CDR3 contains 10 residues. Germline V gives CDR1 MNHEY, CDR2 SVGAGI. CDR3 bases: TGTGCCAGCAGTTCGTATGGCTACACCTTC. Its protein is CASSSYGYTF.

The chain combines TRBV27 with TRBJ2-7; D is uncertain. Germline values: CDR1 MNHEY, CDR2 SMNVEV (reference sequence). The CDR3 covers 13 residues. V was shortened by 2 bases and J by 4 bases, with 9 bases between the two germline ends. CDR3 in amino acids: CASSLGRNYEQYV. CDR3 nucleotide sequence: TGTGCCAGCAGTTTAGGACGGAATTACGAGCAGTACGTC.

The chain employs TRBV9 and TRBJ2-2; 7 nucleotides align to TRBD1. J lost 5 bases, V lost 5 bases, and 3 bases had no gene match. Germline V gene data show CDR1 as SGDLS and CDR2 as YYNGEE. The CDR3 runs to 13 residues. The CDR3 loop reads CASRDRMTGELFF. CDR3 nucleotides: TGTGCCAGCAGGGACAGGATGACCGGGGAGCTGTTTTTT.

J is TRBJ1-2 and V is TRBV20-1; 8 nucleotides agree with TRBD1. Trimming removed 5 bases from V and 2 bases from J; junction bases left unmatched: 4. This CDR3 is built from 13 residues. Germline-derived CDR1 and CDR2 are DFQATT and SNEGSKA (reference sequence). The CDR3 region has the DNA TGCAGTGCTGGAAGACAGGGGAACTATGGCTACACCTTC. It specifies CSAGRQGNYGYTF.

The V gene is TRBV11-2, the J gene TRBJ2-3; 9 bases line up with TRBD2. J gave up 0 bases and V 3 bases, and 13 bases lay outside the gene matches. The CDR3 consists of 19 residues. Germline CDR1 SGHAT, CDR2 FQNNGV. Here the CDR3 DNA reads TGTGCCAGCAGCTTTGGCGGCGGGGGGGTTCATCTCAGCACAGATACGCAGTATTTT. This encodes CASSFGGGGVHLSTDTQYF.

The chain recombines TRBV9 with TRBJ2-7; no definite D call. This CDR3 region has 14 residues. V lost 3 bases, J lost 0 bases, and 10 bases lay in between. Germline V lookup: CDR1 SGDLS, CDR2 YYNGEE. For the CDR3, the DNA is TGTGCCAGCAGCGCCCAACCCGGCTCCTACGAGCAGTACTTC. Its translation is CASSAQPGSYEQYF.

This clonotype was observed once. This sequence joins TRBV9 and TRBJ2-1; perhaps TRBD2 as D (6 bases). The CDR3 loop spans 17 amino acids. V lost 3 bases and J 0 bases, leaving 16 bases between the germline ends. From germline, CDR1 is SGDLS and CDR2 YYNGEE. CDR3 DNA sequence: TGTGCCAGCAGCGAGGATTTCGGGGGTGTCTCCTACAATGAGCAGTTCTTC. Protein product: CASSEDFGGVSYNEQFF.

The J gene is TRBJ2-6, the V gene TRBV5-1; D is perhaps TRBD1 or TRBD2 (5 bases each). Trimming removed 3 bases from V and 0 bases from J, with 13 bases in between. The CDR3 loop spans 17 amino acids. In germline, CDR1 is SGHRS, CDR2 YFSETQ. The CDR3 region has the DNA TGCGCCAGCAGCTCCTCCGGGGCGACCTCTGGGGCCAACGTCCTGACTTTC. Amino acids: CASSSSGATSGANVLTF.

The V call is TRBV29-1, the J call TRBJ2-1; TRBD1 might be the D (6 bases). Deletions cut 6 bases from V and 6 bases from J, with 15 bases between. From germline, CDR1 is SQVTM and CDR2 ANQGSEA. This CDR3 region has 13 residues. This CDR3 reads CSVRQALSNEQFF. Here the CDR3 DNA reads TGCAGCGTGAGACAGGCCCTAAGCAATGAGCAGTTCTTC.

The chain uses TRBV19 and TRBJ1-1; the D is unclear. From germline, CDR1 is LNHDA and CDR2 SQIVND (reference sequence). The CDR3 has 14 amino acids. V was shortened by 6 bases and J by 2 bases, with 13 bases between the two germline ends. CDR3 nucleotides: TGTGCCAGTAGGATCGCAGGAGGCAACACTGAAGCTTTCTTT. It translates to CASRIAGGNTEAFF.